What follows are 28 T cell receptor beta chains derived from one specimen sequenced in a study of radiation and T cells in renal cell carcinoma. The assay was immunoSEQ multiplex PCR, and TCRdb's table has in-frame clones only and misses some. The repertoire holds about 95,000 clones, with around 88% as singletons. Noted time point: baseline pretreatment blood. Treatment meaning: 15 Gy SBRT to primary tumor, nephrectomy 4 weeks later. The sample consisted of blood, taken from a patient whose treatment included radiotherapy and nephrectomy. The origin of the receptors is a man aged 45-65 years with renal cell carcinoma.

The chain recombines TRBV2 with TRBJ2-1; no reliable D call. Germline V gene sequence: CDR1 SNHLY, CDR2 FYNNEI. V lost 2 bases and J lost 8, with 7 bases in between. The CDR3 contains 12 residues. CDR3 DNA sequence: TGTGCCAGCAGTGAACTGGGGTATGAGCAGTTCTTC. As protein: CASSELGYEQFF. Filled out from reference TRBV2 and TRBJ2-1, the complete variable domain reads EPEVTQTPSHQVTQMGQEVILRCVPISNHLYFYWYRQILGQKVEFLVSFYNNEISEKSEIFDDQFSVERPDGSNFTLKIRSTKLEDSAMYFCASSELGYEQFFGPGTRLTVL.

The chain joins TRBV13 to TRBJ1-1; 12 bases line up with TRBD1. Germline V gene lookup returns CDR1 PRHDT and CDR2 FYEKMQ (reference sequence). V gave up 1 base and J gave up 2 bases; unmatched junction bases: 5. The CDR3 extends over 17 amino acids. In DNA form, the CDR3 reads TGTGCCAGCAGCTTAGACCGGGACAGGGGGCCAAACACTGAAGCTTTCTTT. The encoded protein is CASSLDRDRGPNTEAFF.

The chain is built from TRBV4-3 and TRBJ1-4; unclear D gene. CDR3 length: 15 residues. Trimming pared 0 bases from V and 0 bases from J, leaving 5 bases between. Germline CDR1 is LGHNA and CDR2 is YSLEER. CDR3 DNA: TGCGCCAGCAGCCAAGAAATTGCAACTAATGAAAAACTGTTTTTT. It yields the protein CASSQEIATNEKLFF.

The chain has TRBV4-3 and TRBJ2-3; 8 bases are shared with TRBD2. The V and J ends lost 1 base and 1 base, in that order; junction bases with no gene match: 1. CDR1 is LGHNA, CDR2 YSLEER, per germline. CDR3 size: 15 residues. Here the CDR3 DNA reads TGCGCCAGCAGCCAAGTCGGGGGGGGCACAGATACGCAGTATTTT. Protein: CASSQVGGGTDTQYF.

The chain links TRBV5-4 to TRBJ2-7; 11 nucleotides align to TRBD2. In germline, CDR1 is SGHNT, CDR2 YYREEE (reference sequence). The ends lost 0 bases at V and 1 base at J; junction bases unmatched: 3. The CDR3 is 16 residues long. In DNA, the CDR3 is TGTGCCAGCAGCTTGGGACTAGCGGGAACTTCCTACGAGCAGTACTTC. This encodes CASSLGLAGTSYEQYF.

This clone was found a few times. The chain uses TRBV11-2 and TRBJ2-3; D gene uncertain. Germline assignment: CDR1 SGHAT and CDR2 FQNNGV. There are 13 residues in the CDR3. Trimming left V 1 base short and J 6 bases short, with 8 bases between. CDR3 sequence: CASSLVQRDTQYF. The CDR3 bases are TGTGCCAGCAGCTTAGTTCAGCGCGATACGCAGTATTTT. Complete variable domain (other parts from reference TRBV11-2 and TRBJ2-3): EAGVAQSPRYKIIEKRQSVAFWCNPISGHATLYWYQQILGQGPKLLIQFQNNGVVDDSQLPKDRFSAERLKGVDSTLKIQPAKLEDSAVYLCASSLVQRDTQYFGPGTRLTVL.

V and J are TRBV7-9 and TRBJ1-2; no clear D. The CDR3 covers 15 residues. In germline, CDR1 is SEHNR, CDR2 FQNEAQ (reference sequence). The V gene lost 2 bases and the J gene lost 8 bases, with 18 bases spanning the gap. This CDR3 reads CASSLLQRVSWGYTF. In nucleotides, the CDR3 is TGTGCCAGCAGCTTACTGCAGAGAGTCTCGTGGGGCTACACCTTC.

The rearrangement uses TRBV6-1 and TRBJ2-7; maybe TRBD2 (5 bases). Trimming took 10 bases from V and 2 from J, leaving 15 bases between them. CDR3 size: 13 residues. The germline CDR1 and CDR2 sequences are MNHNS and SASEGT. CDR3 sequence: CAIDRDNTYEQYF. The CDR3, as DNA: TGTGCCATCGACCGGGATAATACCTACGAGCAGTACTTC.

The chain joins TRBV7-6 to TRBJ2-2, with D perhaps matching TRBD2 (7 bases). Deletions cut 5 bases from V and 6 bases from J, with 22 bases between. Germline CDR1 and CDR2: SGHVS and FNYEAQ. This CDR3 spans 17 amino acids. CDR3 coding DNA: TGTGCCAGCAGCCCAAGAGGCCGGGGGGCGTCCGCCGGGGAGCTGTTTTTT. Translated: CASSPRGRGASAGELFF.

The CDR3 nucleotides are TGTGCCAGCACCACCACCGGGGCAGCCTACTACGAGCAGTACTTC. Its protein is CASTTTGAAYYEQYF. This sequence joins TRBV11-2 and TRBJ2-7; D might be TRBD1 or TRBD2, each matching 5 bases. Between the trimmed V and J ends, which lost 7 bases and 3 bases, there was a span of 19 bases. This CDR3 is built from 15 residues. Germline V gene data show CDR1 as SGHAT and CDR2 as FQNNGV.

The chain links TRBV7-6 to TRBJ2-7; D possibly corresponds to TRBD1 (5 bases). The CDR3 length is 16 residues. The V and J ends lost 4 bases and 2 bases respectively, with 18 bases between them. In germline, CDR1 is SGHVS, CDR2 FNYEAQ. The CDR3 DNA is TGTGCCAGCAGCTCGTCCCGGACAACGAGTGCCTACGAGCAGTACTTC. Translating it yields CASSSSRTTSAYEQYF.

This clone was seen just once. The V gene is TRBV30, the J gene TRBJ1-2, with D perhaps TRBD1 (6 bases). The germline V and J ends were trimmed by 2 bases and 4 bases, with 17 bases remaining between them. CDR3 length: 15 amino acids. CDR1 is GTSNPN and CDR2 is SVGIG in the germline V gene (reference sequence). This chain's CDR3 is CAWSPIDLDSYGYTF. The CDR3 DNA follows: TGTGCCTGGAGTCCCATCGACTTGGACAGCTATGGCTACACCTTC.

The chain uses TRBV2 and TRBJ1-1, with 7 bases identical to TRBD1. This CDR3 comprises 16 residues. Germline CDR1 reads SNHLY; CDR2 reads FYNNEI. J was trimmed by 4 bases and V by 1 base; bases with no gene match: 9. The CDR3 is CASSEDMRGRGTEAFF. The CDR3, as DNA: TGTGCCAGCAGTGAAGATATGAGGGGGCGTGGCACTGAAGCTTTCTTT.

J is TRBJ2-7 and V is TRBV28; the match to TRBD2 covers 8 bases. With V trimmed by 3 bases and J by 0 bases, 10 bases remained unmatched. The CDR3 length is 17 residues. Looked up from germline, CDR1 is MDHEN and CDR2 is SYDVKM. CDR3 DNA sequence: TGTGCCAGCAGTTTCACCTGGCGGGAGGTTAGCTCCTACGAGCAGTACTTC. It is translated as CASSFTWREVSSYEQYF.

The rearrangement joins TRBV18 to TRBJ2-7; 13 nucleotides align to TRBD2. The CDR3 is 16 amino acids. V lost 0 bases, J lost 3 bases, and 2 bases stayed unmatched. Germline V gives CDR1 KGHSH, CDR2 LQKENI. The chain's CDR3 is CASSPPGTSGVYEQYF. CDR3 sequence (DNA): TGTGCCAGCTCACCACCCGGGACTAGCGGGGTCTACGAGCAGTACTTC.

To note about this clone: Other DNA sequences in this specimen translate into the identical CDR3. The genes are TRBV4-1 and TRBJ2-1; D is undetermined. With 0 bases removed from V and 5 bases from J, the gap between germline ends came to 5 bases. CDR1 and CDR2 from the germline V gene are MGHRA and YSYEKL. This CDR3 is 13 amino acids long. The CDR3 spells CASSQELHNEQFF. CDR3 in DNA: TGCGCCAGCAGCCAAGAACTGCACAATGAGCAGTTCTTC.

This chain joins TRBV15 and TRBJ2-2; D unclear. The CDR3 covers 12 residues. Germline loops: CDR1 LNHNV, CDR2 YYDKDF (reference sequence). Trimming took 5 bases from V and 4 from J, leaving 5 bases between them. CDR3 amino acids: CATSARTGELFF. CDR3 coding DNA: TGTGCCACCAGCGCACGCACCGGGGAGCTGTTTTTT.

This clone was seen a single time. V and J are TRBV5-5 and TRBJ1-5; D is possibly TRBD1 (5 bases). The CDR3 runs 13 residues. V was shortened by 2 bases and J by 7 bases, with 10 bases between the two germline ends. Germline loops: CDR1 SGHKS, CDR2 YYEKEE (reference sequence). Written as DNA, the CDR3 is TGTGCCAGCAGCTTAAGTGGGGGACAGCCCCAGCATTTT. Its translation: CASSLSGGQPQHF.

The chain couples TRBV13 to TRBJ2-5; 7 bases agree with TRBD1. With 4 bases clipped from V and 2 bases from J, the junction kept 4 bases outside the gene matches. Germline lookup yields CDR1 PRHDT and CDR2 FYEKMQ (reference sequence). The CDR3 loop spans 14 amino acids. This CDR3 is CASSWDRLQETQYF. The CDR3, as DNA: TGTGCCAGCAGCTGGGACAGACTACAAGAGACCCAGTACTTC.

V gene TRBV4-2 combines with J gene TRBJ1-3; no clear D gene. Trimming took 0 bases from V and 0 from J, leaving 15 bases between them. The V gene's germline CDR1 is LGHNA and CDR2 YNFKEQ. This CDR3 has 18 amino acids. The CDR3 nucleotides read TGTGCCAGCAGCCAAGATCCGGTGTCTCGGTCCTCTGGAAACACCATATATTTT. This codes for CASSQDPVSRSSGNTIYF.

The CDR3 region is CASSSGGRMPYEQYF. The CDR3 DNA reads as TGTGCCAGCAGCTCAGGCGGTCGAATGCCCTACGAGCAGTACTTC. The genes are TRBV7-9 and TRBJ2-7; D uncertain. The CDR3 contains 15 residues. V lost 4 bases to trimming and J lost 2 bases, with 15 bases between them. Germline CDR1 reads SEHNR; CDR2 reads FQNEAQ (reference sequence).

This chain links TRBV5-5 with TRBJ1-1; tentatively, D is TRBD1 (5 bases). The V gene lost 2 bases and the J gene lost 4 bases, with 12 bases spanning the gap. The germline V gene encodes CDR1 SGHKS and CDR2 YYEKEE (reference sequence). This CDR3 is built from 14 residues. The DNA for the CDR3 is TGTGCCAGCAGCTTATACAGGCAGATCACTGAAGCTTTCTTT. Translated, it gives CASSLYRQITEAFF.

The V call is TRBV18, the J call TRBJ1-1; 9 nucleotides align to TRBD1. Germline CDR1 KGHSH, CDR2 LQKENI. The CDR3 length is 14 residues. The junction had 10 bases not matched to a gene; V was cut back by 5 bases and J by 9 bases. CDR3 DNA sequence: TGTGCCAGCTCAGGGACAGGGCAGATGCCCCAAGCTTTCTTT. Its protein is CASSGTGQMPQAFF.

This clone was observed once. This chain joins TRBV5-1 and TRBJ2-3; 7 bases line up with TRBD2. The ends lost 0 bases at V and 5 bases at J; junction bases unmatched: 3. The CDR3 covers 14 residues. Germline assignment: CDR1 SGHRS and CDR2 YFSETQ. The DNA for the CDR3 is TGCGCCAGCAGCTTGGAGTCTAGCGGAGATACGCAGTATTTT. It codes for CASSLESSGDTQYF.

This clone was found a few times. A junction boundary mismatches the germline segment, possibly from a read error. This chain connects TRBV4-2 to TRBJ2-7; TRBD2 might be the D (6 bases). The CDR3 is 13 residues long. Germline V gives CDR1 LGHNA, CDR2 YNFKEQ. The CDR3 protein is CASSQKGGTAVNF. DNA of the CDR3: TGTGCCAGCAGCCAAAAGGGCGGGACGGCAGTGAACTTC.

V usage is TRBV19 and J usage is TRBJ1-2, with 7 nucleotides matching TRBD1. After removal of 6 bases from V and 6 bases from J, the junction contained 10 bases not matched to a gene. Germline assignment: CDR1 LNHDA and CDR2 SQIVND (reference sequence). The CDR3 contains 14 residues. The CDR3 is CASRGAGGFDGYTF. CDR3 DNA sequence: TGTGCCAGTAGGGGGGCAGGGGGATTTGATGGCTACACCTTC.

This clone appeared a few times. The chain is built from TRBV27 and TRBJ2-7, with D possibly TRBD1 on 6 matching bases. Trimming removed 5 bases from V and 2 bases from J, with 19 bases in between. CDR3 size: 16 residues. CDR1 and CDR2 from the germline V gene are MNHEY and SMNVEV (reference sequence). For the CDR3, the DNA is TGTGCCAGCAGTGTCTCCAGGGGACGGGACACCTACGAGCAGTACTTC. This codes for CASSVSRGRDTYEQYF.

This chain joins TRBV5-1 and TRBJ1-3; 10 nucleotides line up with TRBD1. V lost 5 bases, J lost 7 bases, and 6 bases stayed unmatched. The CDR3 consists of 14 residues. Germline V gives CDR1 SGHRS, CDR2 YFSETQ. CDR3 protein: CASSPGTGVNTIYF. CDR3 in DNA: TGCGCCAGCAGTCCCGGGACAGGGGTTAACACCATATATTTT.